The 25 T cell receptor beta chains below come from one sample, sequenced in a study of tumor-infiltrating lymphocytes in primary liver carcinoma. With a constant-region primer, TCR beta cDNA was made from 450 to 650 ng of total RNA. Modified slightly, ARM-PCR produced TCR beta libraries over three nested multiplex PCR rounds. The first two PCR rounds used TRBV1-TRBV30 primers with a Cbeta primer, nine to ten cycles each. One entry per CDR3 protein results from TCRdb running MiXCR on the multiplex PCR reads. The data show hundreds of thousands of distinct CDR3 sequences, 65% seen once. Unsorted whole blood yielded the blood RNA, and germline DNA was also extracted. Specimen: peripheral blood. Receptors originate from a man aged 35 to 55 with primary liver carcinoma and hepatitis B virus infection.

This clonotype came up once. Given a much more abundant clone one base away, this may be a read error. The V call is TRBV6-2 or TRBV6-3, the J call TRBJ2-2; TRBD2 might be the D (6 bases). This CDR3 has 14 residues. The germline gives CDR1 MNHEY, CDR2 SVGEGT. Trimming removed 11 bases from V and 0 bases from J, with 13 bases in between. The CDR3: CAGKGLSNTGELFF. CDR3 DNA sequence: TGTGCCGGCAAGGGACTTTCGAACACCGGGGAGCTGTTTTTT.

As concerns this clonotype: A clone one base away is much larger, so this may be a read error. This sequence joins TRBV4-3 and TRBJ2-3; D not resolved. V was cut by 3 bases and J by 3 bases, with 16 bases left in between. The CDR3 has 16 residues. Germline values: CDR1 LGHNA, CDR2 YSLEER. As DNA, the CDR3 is TGCGCCAGCAGCCAGACGAGTATCCCCTCGACAGATACGCAGTATTTT. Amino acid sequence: CASSQTSIPSTDTQYF.

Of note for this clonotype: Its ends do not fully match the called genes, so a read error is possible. The CDR3 region has the DNA TGTGCCAGCAGACCTCGGATGGGCACTGAAACTTTCTTT. Protein product: CASRPRMGTETFF. The chain joins TRBV28 to TRBJ1-1; D gene unclear. Germline V gene data show CDR1 as MDHEN and CDR2 as SYDVKM. The CDR3 extends over 13 amino acids.

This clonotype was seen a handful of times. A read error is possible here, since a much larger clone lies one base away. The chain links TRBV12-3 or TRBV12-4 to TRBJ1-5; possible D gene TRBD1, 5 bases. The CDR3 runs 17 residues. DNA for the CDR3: TGTGCCAGCAGTTTCATGATCGGGGGAGGAGGCAATCGGCCCCAGCATTTT. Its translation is CASSFMIGGGGNRPQHF.

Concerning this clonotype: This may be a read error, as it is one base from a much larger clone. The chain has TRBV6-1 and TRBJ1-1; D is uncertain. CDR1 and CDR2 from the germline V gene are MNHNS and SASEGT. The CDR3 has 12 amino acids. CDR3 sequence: CASRASATDAFF. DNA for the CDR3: TGTGCCAGCAGAGCATCAGCGACTGACGCTTTCTTT.

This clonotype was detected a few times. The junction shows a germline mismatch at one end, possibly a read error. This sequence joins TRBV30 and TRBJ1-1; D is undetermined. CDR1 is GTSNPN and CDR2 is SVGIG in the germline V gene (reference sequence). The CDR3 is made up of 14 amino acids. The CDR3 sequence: CAWSVKGMNTDAFF. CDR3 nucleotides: TGTGCCTGGAGTGTTAAGGGAATGAACACTGACGCTTTCTTT.

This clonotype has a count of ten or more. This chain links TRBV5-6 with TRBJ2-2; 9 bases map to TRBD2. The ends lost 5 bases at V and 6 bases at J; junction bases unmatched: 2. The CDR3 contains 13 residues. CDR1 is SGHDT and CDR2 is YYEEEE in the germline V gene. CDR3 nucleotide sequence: TGTGCCAGCAGTCTAGCGGGACCCGGGGAGCTGTTTTTT. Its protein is CASSLAGPGELFF.

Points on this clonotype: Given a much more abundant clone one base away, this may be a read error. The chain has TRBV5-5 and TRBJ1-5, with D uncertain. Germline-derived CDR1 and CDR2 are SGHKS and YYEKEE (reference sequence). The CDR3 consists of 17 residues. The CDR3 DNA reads TGTGTCAGCAGCTTGGGCCCAGTCATGGAGCATAATCAGCCCCAGCATTTT. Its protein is CVSSLGPVMEHNQPQHF.

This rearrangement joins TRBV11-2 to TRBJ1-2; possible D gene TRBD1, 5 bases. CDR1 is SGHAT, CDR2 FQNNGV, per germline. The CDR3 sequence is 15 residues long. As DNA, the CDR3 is TGTGACGGCAGCACGTCGGCAGGGTTGATCCCTGGCTACACCTTC. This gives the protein CDGSTSAGLIPGYTF.

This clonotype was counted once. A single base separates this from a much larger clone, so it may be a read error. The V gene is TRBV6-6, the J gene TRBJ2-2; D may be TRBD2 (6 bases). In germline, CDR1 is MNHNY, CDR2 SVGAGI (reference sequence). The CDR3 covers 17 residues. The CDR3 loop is CASSYSGGRANIGELFF. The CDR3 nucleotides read TGTGCCAGCAGTTACTCGGGAGGACGCGCGAACATCGGGGAGCTGTTTTTT.

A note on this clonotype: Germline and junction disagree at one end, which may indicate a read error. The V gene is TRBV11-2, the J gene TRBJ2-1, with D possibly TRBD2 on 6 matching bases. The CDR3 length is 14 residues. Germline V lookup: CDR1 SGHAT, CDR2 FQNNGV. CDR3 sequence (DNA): TGTGCCAGCAGCTTTCTGCTGGGCGGCGGGGAGCAGTCCTTC. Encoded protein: CASSFLLGGGEQSF. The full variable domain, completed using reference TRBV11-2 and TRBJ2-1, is EAGVAQSPRYKIIEKRQSVAFWCNPISGHATLYWYQQILGQGPKLLIQFQNNGVVDDSQLPKDRFSAERLKGVDSTLKIQPAKLEDSAVYLCASSFLLGGGEQSFGPGTRLTVL.

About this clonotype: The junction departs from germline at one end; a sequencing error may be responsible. DNA for the CDR3: TGTGCCAGCGGCTTAGCCGTAGGGGGGGGGTACGAGCAGTACTTC. It is translated as CASGLAVGGGYEQYF. The rearrangement uses TRBV7-8 and TRBJ2-7, with D perhaps matching TRBD2 (7 bases). This CDR3 region has 15 residues. Germline-derived CDR1 and CDR2 are SGHVS and FQNEAQ. The full variable domain, rest sourced from reference TRBV7-8 and TRBJ2-7, is GAGVSQSPRYKVAKRGQDVALRCDPISGHVSLFWYQQALGQGPEFLTYFQNEAQLDKSGLPSDRFFAERPEGSVSTLKIQRTQQEDSAVYLCASGLAVGGGYEQYFGPGTRLTVT.

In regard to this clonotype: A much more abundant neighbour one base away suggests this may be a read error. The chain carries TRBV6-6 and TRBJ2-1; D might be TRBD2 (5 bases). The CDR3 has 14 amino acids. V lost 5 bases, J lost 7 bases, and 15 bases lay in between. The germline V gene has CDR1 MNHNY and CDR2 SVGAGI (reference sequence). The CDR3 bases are TGTGCCAGCAGTGAGAGAGGGATGGGGAATGAGCAGTTCTTC. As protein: CASSERGMGNEQFF.

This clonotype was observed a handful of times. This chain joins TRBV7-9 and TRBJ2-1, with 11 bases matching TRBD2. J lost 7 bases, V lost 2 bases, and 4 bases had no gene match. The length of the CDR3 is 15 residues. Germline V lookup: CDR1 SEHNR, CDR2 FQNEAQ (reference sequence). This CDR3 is CASSLILAGANEQFF. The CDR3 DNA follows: TGTGCCAGCAGCTTAATACTAGCGGGAGCGAATGAGCAGTTCTTC. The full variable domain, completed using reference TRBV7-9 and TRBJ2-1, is DTGVSQNPRHKITKRGQNVTFRCDPISEHNRLYWYRQTLGQGPEFLTYFQNEAQLEKSRLLSDRFSAERPKGSFSTLEIQRTEQGDSAMYLCASSLILAGANEQFFGPGTRLTVL.

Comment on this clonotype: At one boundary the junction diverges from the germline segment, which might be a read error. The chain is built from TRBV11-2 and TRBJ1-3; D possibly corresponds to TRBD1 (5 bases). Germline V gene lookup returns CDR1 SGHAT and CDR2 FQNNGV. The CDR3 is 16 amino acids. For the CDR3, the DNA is TGTGCCAGTAGCTCATTAAGGGGTAACTCTGGAAGCACCATATATTTT. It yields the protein CASSSLRGNSGSTIYF.

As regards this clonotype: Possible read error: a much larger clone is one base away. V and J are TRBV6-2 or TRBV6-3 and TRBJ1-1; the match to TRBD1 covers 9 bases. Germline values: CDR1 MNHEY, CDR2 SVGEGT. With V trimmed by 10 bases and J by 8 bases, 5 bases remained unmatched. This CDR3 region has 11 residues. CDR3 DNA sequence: TGTGCCAACGGACAGGGGCAGGAAGCTTTCTTT. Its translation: CANGQGQEAFF.

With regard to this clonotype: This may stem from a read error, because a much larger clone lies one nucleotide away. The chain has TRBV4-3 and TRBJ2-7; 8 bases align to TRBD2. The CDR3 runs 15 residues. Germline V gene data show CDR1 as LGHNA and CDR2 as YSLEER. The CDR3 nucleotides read TGTGTCAGCAGCCAAGATACGAGCGGGAGTAAGTTGCAGTACTTC. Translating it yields CVSSQDTSGSKLQYF.

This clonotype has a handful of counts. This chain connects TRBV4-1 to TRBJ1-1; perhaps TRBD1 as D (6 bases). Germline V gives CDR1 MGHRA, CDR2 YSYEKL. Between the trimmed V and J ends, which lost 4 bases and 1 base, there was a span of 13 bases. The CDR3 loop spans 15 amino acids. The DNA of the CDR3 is TGCGCCAGCAGCCCTGGCGGGGGCTGGAACACTGAAGCTTTCTTT. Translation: CASSPGGGWNTEAFF.

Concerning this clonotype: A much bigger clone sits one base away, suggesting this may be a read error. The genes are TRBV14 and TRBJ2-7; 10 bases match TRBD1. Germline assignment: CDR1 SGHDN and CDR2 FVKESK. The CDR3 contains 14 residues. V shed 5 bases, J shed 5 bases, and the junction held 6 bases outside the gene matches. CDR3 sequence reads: CASSWDRGTNEQYF. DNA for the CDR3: TGTGCCAGCAGCTGGGACAGGGGAACGAACGAGCAGTACTTC. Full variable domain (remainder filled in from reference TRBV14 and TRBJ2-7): EAGVTQFPSHSVIEKGQTVTLRCDPISGHDNLYWYRRVMGKEIKFLLHFVKESKQDESGMPNNRFLAERTGGTYSTLKVQPAELEDSGVYFCASSWDRGTNEQYFGPGTRLTVT.

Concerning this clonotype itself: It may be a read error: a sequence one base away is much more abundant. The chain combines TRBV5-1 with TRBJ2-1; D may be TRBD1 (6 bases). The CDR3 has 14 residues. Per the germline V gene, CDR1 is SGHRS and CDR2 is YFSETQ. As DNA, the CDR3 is TGCGCCAGCAGCTCGGGGAGAGGGGACAATGAGAAGTTCTTC. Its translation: CASSSGRGDNEKFF.

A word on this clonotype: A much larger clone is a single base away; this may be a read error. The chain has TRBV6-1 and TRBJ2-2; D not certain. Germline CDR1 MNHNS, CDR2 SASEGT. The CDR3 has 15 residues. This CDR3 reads CTSSRQESLPGELFF. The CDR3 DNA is TGTACCAGCAGTAGACAAGAGAGTCTACCCGGGGAGCTGTTTTTT.

For the CDR3, the DNA is TGTGTCACCAGGACTGTTCTCGGTGAGCAGTTCTTC. Its protein is CVTRTVLGEQFF. V gene TRBV10-3 combines with J gene TRBJ2-1; tentative D call: TRBD2 (5 bases). There are 12 residues in the CDR3. CDR1 ENHRY and CDR2 SYGVKD come from the germline V gene.

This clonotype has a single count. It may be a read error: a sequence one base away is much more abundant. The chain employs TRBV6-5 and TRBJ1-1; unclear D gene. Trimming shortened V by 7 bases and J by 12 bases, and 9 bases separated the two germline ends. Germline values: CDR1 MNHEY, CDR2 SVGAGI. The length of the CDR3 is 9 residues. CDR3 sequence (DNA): TGTGCCAGCACCGACCTAACTTTCTTT. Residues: CASTDLTFF.

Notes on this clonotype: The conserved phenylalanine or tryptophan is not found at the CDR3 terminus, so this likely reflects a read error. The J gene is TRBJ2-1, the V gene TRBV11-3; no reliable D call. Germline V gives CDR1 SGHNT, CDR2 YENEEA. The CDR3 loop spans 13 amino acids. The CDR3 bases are TGTGCCGGCAGCTTTGGGGTTCACAATGAGCAGTTCCTC. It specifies CAGSFGVHNEQFL.

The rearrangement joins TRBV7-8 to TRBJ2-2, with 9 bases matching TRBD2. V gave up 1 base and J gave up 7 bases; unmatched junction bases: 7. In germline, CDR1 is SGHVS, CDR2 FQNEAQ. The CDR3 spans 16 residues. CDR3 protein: CASSLGGGRAIGELFF. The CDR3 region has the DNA TGTGCCAGCAGCTTAGGAGGCGGGAGGGCGATCGGGGAGCTGTTTTTT.